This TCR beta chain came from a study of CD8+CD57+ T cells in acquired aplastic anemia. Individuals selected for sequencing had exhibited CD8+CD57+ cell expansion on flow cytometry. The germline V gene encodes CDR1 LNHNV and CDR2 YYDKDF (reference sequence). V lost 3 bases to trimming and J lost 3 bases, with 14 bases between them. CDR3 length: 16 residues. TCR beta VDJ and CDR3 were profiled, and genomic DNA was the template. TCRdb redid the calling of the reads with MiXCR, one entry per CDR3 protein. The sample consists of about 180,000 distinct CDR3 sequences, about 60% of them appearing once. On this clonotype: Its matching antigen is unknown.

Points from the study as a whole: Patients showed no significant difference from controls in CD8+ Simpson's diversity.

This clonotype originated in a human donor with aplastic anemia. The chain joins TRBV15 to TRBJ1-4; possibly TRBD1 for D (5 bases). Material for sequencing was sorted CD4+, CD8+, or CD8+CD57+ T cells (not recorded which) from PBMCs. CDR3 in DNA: TGTGCCACCAGCAGGGCGCAGGGCCGAGCTAATGAAAAACTGTTTTTT. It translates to CATSRAQGRANEKLFF.